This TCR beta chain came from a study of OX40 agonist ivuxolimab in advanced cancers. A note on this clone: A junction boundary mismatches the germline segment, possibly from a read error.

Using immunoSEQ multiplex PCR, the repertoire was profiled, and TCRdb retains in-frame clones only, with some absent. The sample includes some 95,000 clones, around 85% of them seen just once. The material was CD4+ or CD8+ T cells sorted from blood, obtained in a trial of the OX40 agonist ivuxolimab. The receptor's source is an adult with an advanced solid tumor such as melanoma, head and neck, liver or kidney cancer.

The CDR3 sequence is CASSLDEDRAIETQYF. The CDR3 region has the DNA TGTGCTAGCAGCTTAGATGAGGACAGGGCTATTGAGACCCAGTACTTC. The chain is built from TRBV7-7 and TRBJ2-5; TRBD1 matches at 8 bases. This CDR3 spans 16 amino acids. CDR1 and CDR2 from the germline V gene are SSHAT and FNYEAQ (reference sequence). Supplemented by reference TRBV7-7 and TRBJ2-5, the full variable domain reads GAGVSQSPRYKVTKRGQDVTLRCDPISSHATLYWYQQALGQGPEFLTYFNYEAQPDKSGLPSDRFSAERPEGSISTLTIQRTEQRDSAMYRCASSLDEDRAIETQYFGPGTRLLVL.